The 19 T cell receptor beta chains reported below all come from one sample, sequenced in a study of T cell repertoires in cytomegalovirus infection. TCRdb re-called the reads with MiXCR, one entry per CDR3 protein. The table shows around 130,000 distinct CDR3 sequences, with roughly 9% occurring only once. The sample taken for sequencing was PBMCs. The source is a human donor in good health (CMV status not recorded). Some clones in this sample may be carry-over from other donors' samples.

In the case of this clonotype: Its ends do not fully match the called genes, so a read error is possible. The chain recombines TRBV9 with TRBJ2-3; 7 bases map to TRBD1. Germline V gene sequence: CDR1 SGDLS, CDR2 YYNGEE. This CDR3 region has 16 residues. This CDR3 reads CGSSVRTGGYTDTQYF. In DNA, the CDR3 is TGTGGCAGCAGCGTCCGGACAGGCGGTTACACAGATACGCAGTATTTT.

There are many counts of this clonotype. The rearrangement joins TRBV6-1 to TRBJ2-7; 9 nucleotides agree with TRBD1. The germline CDR1 and CDR2 sequences are MNHNS and SASEGT. This CDR3 comprises 13 residues. The trim removed 9 bases at V and 7 bases at J, leaving 10 bases unmatched. Here the CDR3 reads CASTGTGPIEQYF. The CDR3 bases are TGTGCCAGTACCGGGACAGGGCCTATTGAGCAGTACTTC.

This clonotype was recorded at least ten times. The chain couples TRBV25-1 to TRBJ2-3; D call uncertain. Germline values: CDR1 MGHDK, CDR2 SYGVNS. CDR3 size: 12 residues. Trimming removed 3 bases from V and 11 bases from J, with 12 bases in between. CDR3 nucleotides: TGTGCCAGCAGTGATATTGGGGTAAAGCAGTATTTT. Translating gives CASSDIGVKQYF.

This clonotype was recorded at least ten times. This chain joins TRBV6-6 and TRBJ2-1; D gene unclear. Germline V CDR1 and CDR2: MNHNY, SVGAGI (reference sequence). The V end was cut by 0 bases, the J end by 5 bases, with 11 bases between. The CDR3 runs 15 residues. This chain's CDR3 is CASSYSQLGDNEQFF. The CDR3 DNA is TGTGCCAGCAGTTACTCTCAGCTTGGGGACAATGAGCAGTTCTTC.

Ten or more counts support this clonotype. The chain couples TRBV9 to TRBJ2-1; 12 nucleotides match TRBD2. The CDR3 contains 16 residues. The germline CDR1 and CDR2 sequences are SGDLS and YYNGEE. After removal of 1 base from V and 5 bases from J, the junction contained 4 bases not matched to a gene. In DNA, the CDR3 is TGTGCCAGCAGCGTAAAGGGACTAGCGGGCAACAATGAGCAGTTCTTC. This translates into CASSVKGLAGNNEQFF.

At least ten counts were recorded for this clonotype. The chain recombines TRBV7-2 with TRBJ2-5; 7 bases match TRBD1. V shed 6 bases and J 5 bases; nucleotides not matched to a gene: 12. Per germline, CDR1 SGHTA and CDR2 FQGNSA. The CDR3 loop spans 15 amino acids. The chain's CDR3 is CASRITGQMWETQYF. CDR3 nucleotide sequence: TGTGCCAGCAGAATTACGGGACAGATGTGGGAGACCCAGTACTTC.

This clonotype was detected ten times or more. This sequence joins TRBV7-2 and TRBJ2-3; 8 bases line up with TRBD1. The J segment lost 3 bases and the V segment lost 4 bases, leaving 3 bases of the junction unmatched. Germline-derived CDR1 and CDR2 are SGHTA and FQGNSA. The CDR3 has 14 residues. DNA for the CDR3: TGTGCCAGCAGCTCCGACAGGGGAACAGATACGCAGTATTTT. It specifies CASSSDRGTDTQYF.

This clonotype was seen a few times. The rearrangement links TRBV6-5 to TRBJ1-2; 7 bases align to TRBD1. CDR1 is MNHEY and CDR2 is SVGAGI in the germline V gene. The junction had 13 bases not matched to a gene; V was cut back by 6 bases and J by 6 bases. The CDR3 covers 15 residues. The CDR3, as DNA: TGTGCCAGCAGCCCTCGGCCGACAGGGTGGGATGGCTACACCTTC. It encodes CASSPRPTGWDGYTF.

Many counts were recorded for this clonotype. The V call is TRBV7-2, the J call TRBJ2-3, with D possibly matching TRBD1 (6 bases). CDR1 and CDR2 from the germline V gene are SGHTA and FQGNSA. Trimming left V 2 bases short and J 6 bases short, with 6 bases between. The CDR3 contains 12 residues. DNA of the CDR3: TGTGCCAGCAGCTTACAGGGGGATACGCAGTATTTT. Its protein product is CASSLQGDTQYF.

Many counts were recorded for this clonotype. The rearrangement joins TRBV28 to TRBJ1-1, with D uncertain. The CDR3 runs to 15 residues. V lost 0 bases and J 0 bases, leaving 8 bases between the germline ends. Germline V gives CDR1 MDHEN, CDR2 SYDVKM. CDR3 DNA sequence: TGTGCCAGCAGTTTATGGGGCAGCGTGAACACTGAAGCTTTCTTT. Translating gives CASSLWGSVNTEAFF.

This clonotype has only a few counts. The chain employs TRBV5-1 and TRBJ2-7, with unresolved D. From germline, CDR1 is SGHRS and CDR2 YFSETQ. The CDR3 covers 14 residues. The V gene lost 0 bases and the J gene lost 0 bases, with 7 bases spanning the gap. Here the CDR3 DNA reads TGCGCCAGCAGCTTGGGGAAGGGCTCCTACGAGCAGTACTTC. Protein sequence: CASSLGKGSYEQYF. Drawing the rest from reference TRBV5-1 and TRBJ2-7, the complete variable domain is KAGVTQTPRYLIKTRGQQVTLSCSPISGHRSVSWYQQTPGQGLQFLFEYFSETQRNKGNFPGRFSGRQFSNSRSEMNVSTLELGDSALYLCASSLGKGSYEQYFGPGTRLTVT.

Many counts were recorded for this clonotype. V and J are TRBV24-1 and TRBJ2-1, with D uncertain. The CDR3 spans 14 residues. Germline V CDR1 and CDR2: KGHDR, SFDVKD. Trimming left V 0 bases short and J 5 bases short, with 7 bases between. The CDR3 bases are TGTGCCACCAGTGATTTGTCCGTCAACAATGAGCAGTTCTTC. It translates to CATSDLSVNNEQFF.

This clonotype was recorded at least ten times. The chain recombines TRBV2 with TRBJ2-7; D could derive from TRBD1 or TRBD2 (5 bases each). The germline V and J ends were trimmed by 1 base and 3 bases, with 13 bases remaining between them. Germline assignment: CDR1 SNHLY and CDR2 FYNNEI. The CDR3 runs to 15 residues. DNA for the CDR3: TGTGCCAGCAGTGAAGAGCCAGGGAGTTACTACGAGCAGTACTTC. This codes for CASSEEPGSYYEQYF.

This chain uses TRBV20-1 with TRBJ2-1; 8 bases are a match to TRBD2. The CDR3 has 14 amino acids. V dropped 0 bases and J dropped 5; count of bases not matched to a gene: 3. The germline gives CDR1 DFQATT, CDR2 SNEGSKA (reference sequence). The chain's CDR3 is CSARDSGGHNEQFF. The DNA for the CDR3 is TGCAGTGCTAGAGACAGCGGGGGCCACAATGAGCAGTTCTTC.

This clonotype was seen a handful of times. V gene TRBV28 combines with J gene TRBJ1-1, with D hard to call. The CDR3 has 11 amino acids. V shed 8 bases and J shed 4 bases, with 8 bases lying between them. Germline V gene data show CDR1 as MDHEN and CDR2 as SYDVKM. CDR3 protein: CASWGGTEAFF. CDR3 DNA: TGTGCCAGCTGGGGAGGCACTGAAGCTTTCTTT. Full variable domain (missing parts from reference TRBV28 and TRBJ1-1): DVKVTQSSRYLVKRTGEKVFLECVQDMDHENMFWYRQDPGLGLRLIYFSYDVKMKEKGDIPEGYSVSREKKERFSLILESASTNQTSMYLCASWGGTEAFFGQGTRLTVV.

This clonotype was recorded many times. The chain employs TRBV7-2 and TRBJ2-3, with D perhaps matching TRBD2 (7 bases). Looked up from germline, CDR1 is SGHTA and CDR2 is FQGNSA. The CDR3 sequence is 18 residues long. Trimming stripped 4 bases from V and 1 base from J, with 21 bases between. The CDR3 region is CASSSPSRGAGGTDTQYF. Written as DNA, the CDR3 is TGTGCCAGCAGCTCCCCTAGTCGGGGGGCGGGCGGCACAGATACGCAGTATTTT.

The chain carries TRBV6-5 and TRBJ2-7; a weak D match, TRBD2 (5 bases). Germline V gene lookup returns CDR1 MNHEY and CDR2 SVGAGI. CDR3 length equals 15 residues. The V gene lost 6 bases and the J gene lost 2 bases, with 17 bases spanning the gap. This CDR3 reads CASSPRRTTTYEQYF. The CDR3 DNA follows: TGTGCCAGCAGCCCCCGGAGGACCACCACCTACGAGCAGTACTTC.

This clonotype was detected many times. The V gene is TRBV14, the J gene TRBJ2-3; 8 bases are a match to TRBD2. CDR3 length: 14 residues. The junction had 3 bases not matched to a gene; V was cut back by 5 bases and J by 2 bases. Germline-derived CDR1 and CDR2 are SGHDN and FVKESK. The CDR3 loop reads CASSIAGSTDTQYF. The CDR3 DNA follows: TGTGCCAGCAGCATAGCGGGGTCCACAGATACGCAGTATTTT.

There are many counts of this clonotype. The chain employs TRBV7-2 and TRBJ1-1; 7 positions match TRBD1. V dropped 4 bases and J dropped 2; count of bases not matched to a gene: 7. Germline CDR1 is SGHTA and CDR2 is FQGNSA. The CDR3 contains 15 residues. The CDR3 here is CASSSATGFNTEAFF. The CDR3 region has the DNA TGTGCCAGCAGCTCCGCGACAGGGTTCAACACTGAAGCTTTCTTT.